These 26 T cell receptor beta chains came from one sample sequenced in a study of blood T cells in healthy people across ages. Primers used in a second PCR of roughly 6 to 11 cycles were a sample-barcoded 5' primer and a J-beta primer mix. TCRdb re-derived calls from the 5' RACE reads in MiXCR, one entry per CDR3 protein. The table shows 1.5 million to 2 million distinct CDR3 sequences, with roughly 27% occurring only once. The sequencing sample was made of blood. Every receptor here comes from a woman aged 25 to 39 in good health.

There are a few counts of this clonotype. The CDR3 is CASSPDLSGRQTQYF. CDR3 DNA sequence: TGTGCCAGCTCACCCGACCTTAGCGGGAGGCAGACCCAGTACTTC. V gene TRBV18 combines with J gene TRBJ2-7; 10 positions agree with TRBD2. The end of the DNA is better explained by TRBJ2-5, so the J call may be wrong. Germline CDR1 KGHSH, CDR2 LQKENI. The CDR3 spans 15 residues.

As to this clonotype: This is likely a read error, given that the CDR3 carries no conserved phenylalanine or tryptophan at its end. The CDR3 reads CASIGPTWFQGLDEQFC. CDR3 DNA: TGTGCCAGCATCGGGCCCACCTGGTTCCAGGGCTTGGATGAGCAGTTCTGC. V and J are TRBV6-2 or TRBV6-3 and TRBJ2-1, with a weak D call TRBD1 (5 bases). The CDR3 is made up of 17 amino acids. The germline gives CDR1 MNHEY, CDR2 SVGEGT. The germline V and J ends were trimmed by 7 bases and 8 bases, with 27 bases remaining between them.

This clonotype was counted only a few times. Written as DNA, the CDR3 is TGTGCCAGCAGCCCGGGACTAGCATGGGAGACCCAGTACTTC. Translated, it gives CASSPGLAWETQYF. The chain has TRBV9 and TRBJ2-5; 9 nucleotides agree with TRBD2. This CDR3 region has 14 residues. Germline CDR1 and CDR2: SGDLS and YYNGEE. V lost 4 bases and J lost 5; bases outside the gene matches: 6.

This chain links TRBV20-1 with TRBJ2-1; no firm D call. Germline assignment: CDR1 DFQATT and CDR2 SNEGSKA (reference sequence). V was cut by 1 base and J by 13 bases, with 17 bases left in between. CDR3 length: 13 amino acids. The CDR3 loop is CSARGSSGKTQFF. The CDR3 bases are TGCAGTGCTAGAGGTTCGAGTGGAAAGACCCAGTTCTTC.

The chain joins TRBV5-5 to TRBJ1-5, with a weak D call TRBD1 (5 bases). This CDR3 region has 15 residues. CDR1 SGHKS and CDR2 YYEKEE come from the germline V gene (reference sequence). V lost 4 bases, J lost 5 bases, and 16 bases lay in between. The CDR3 DNA sequence: TGTGCCAGCAGCCCGGGACTCAATACCGATCAGCCCCAGCATTTT. It encodes CASSPGLNTDQPQHF.

The chain is built from TRBV28 and TRBJ1-5; D may be TRBD1 (6 bases). The ends were cut back, 8 bases at V and 8 bases at J, with 22 bases in the middle. The germline CDR1 and CDR2 sequences are MDHEN and SYDVKM. The CDR3 consists of 15 residues. Written as DNA, the CDR3 is TGTGCCAGCGAGTATCGGGGGGGGGCTAGGGAGCCCCAGCATTTT. This codes for CASEYRGGAREPQHF.

Regarding this clonotype: Germline is not matched at one junction end, which may reflect a read error. The chain links TRBV18 to TRBJ2-7; D possibly matches TRBD1 or TRBD2 (5 bases each). CDR1 is KGHSH and CDR2 is LQKENI in the germline V gene. This CDR3 spans 12 amino acids. The CDR3 DNA follows: TGTGCCAGCTCACTTAAAGGGGACGAGGAGTACTTC. Amino acid sequence: CASSLKGDEEYF.

This clonotype was recorded many times. The chain recombines TRBV10-3 with TRBJ1-4; D is unresolved. V lost 11 bases and J 4 bases, leaving 14 bases between the germline ends. Looked up from germline, CDR1 is ENHRY and CDR2 is SYGVKD. This CDR3 has 13 amino acids. CDR3 DNA sequence: TGTGCCGTCGCACCAGGTCTTAATGAAAAACTGTTTTTT. Its translation is CAVAPGLNEKLFF.

This clonotype was counted many times. The V gene is TRBV13, the J gene TRBJ2-7; TRBD2 aligns across 9 bases. Losses at the gene ends were 3 bases for V and 1 base for J; bases not matched to a gene: 10. The CDR3 contains 17 residues. Germline CDR1 is PRHDT and CDR2 is FYEKMQ (reference sequence). In DNA, the CDR3 is TGTGCCAGCAGCTTCTACGGTAGCGGGAGTGGGTCCTACGAGCAGTACTTC. It is translated as CASSFYGSGSGSYEQYF.

This clonotype has ten or more counts. This sequence joins TRBV29-1 and TRBJ2-4; TRBD2 aligns across 7 bases. The J call is in doubt because the DNA end fits TRBJ2-7 better. The CDR3 is 13 residues long. Germline V gene sequence: CDR1 SQVTM, CDR2 ANQGSEA. CDR3 in DNA: TGCAGCGTTGAGGCTAGCGGAGGGGACGAGCAGTACTTC. It yields the protein CSVEASGGDEQYF.

Worth noting for this clonotype: At one boundary the junction diverges from the germline segment, which might be a read error. The chain has TRBV12-3 or TRBV12-4 and TRBJ2-5; no clear D. The CDR3 sequence is 13 residues long. This CDR3 is CAGSFSAEETQYF. The CDR3 coding sequence is TGTGCCGGCAGTTTCAGCGCGGAAGAGACCCAGTACTTC.

The V call is TRBV7-2, the J call TRBJ2-3; 15 bases map to TRBD2. Trimming at V came to 4 bases and at J to 3 bases, leaving 8 bases not matched to a gene. The CDR3 consists of 18 residues. Germline CDR1 and CDR2: SGHTA and FQGNSA. The CDR3 DNA sequence: TGTGCCAGCAGCTCGCGGGGGACTAGCGGGAGGATGACAGATACGCAGTATTTT. It codes for CASSSRGTSGRMTDTQYF.

The chain recombines TRBV2 with TRBJ2-3; D is undetermined. V was cut by 3 bases and J by 2 bases, with 15 bases left in between. The germline gives CDR1 SNHLY, CDR2 FYNNEI. The CDR3 has 16 amino acids. The CDR3 spells CASSDGNLPVTDTQYF. The CDR3 DNA reads as TGTGCCAGCAGTGATGGTAACCTACCCGTCACAGATACGCAGTATTTT.

Ten or more counts support this clonotype. This CDR3 reads CASSPGEASVRETQYF. The CDR3, as DNA: TGCGCCAGCAGCCCAGGGGAGGCGTCAGTGCGGGAGACCCAGTACTTC. The V gene is TRBV5-1, the J gene TRBJ2-5; possibly TRBD1 or TRBD2 for D (6 bases each). The CDR3 loop spans 16 amino acids. Per the germline V gene, CDR1 is SGHRS and CDR2 is YFSETQ. V lost 4 bases and J 5 bases, leaving 21 bases between the germline ends.

A note on this clonotype: A much bigger clone sits one base away, suggesting this may be a read error. The chain combines TRBV12-3 or TRBV12-4 with TRBJ1-2, with TRBD1 identical over 7 bases. CDR3 length equals 15 residues. DNA for the CDR3: TGTGCCAACAGTTCCACTGACAACAGGGGCTATGGCTACACCTTC. Translation gives CANSSTDNRGYGYTF.

The chain combines TRBV20-1 with TRBJ2-3; TRBD2 agrees at 11 bases. Germline values: CDR1 DFQATT, CDR2 SNEGSKA (reference sequence). The CDR3 runs 16 residues. V lost 5 bases to trimming and J lost 1 base; unmatched junction nucleotides: 8. The CDR3 coding sequence is TGCAGTGCTTTTCATATAGCGGGGGGGGGCACAGATACGCAGTATTTT. It translates to CSAFHIAGGGTDTQYF.

In the case of this clonotype: This may be a read error: a much more frequent sequence differs by one nucleotide. CDR3 nucleotides: TGTGCCAGCAGCTCGCGCTGGTCCGGGACAGGCGAGCAGTACTTC. It is translated as CASSSRWSGTGEQYF. J is TRBJ2-7 and V is TRBV7-8, with 8 bases matching TRBD1. The CDR3 extends over 15 amino acids. Germline CDR1 SGHVS, CDR2 FQNEAQ. V shed 4 bases and J 6 bases; nucleotides not matched to a gene: 11.

In its sample, this clonotype was seen a few times. The V and J genes are TRBV7-7 and TRBJ2-3; no definite D call. The V end lost 8 bases, the J end lost 3 bases, and 12 bases lay between the germline ends. This CDR3 is 13 amino acids long. The germline V gene encodes CDR1 SSHAT and CDR2 FNYEAQ (reference sequence). The CDR3 here is CASAGLPTDTQYF. As DNA, the CDR3 is TGTGCCAGCGCCGGGCTGCCAACAGATACGCAGTATTTT.

There are a few counts of this clonotype. This may be a read error, as it is one base from a much larger clone. The chain employs TRBV2 and TRBJ2-5; D not resolved. Germline-derived CDR1 and CDR2 are SNHLY and FYNNEI. This CDR3 has 14 residues. As DNA, the CDR3 is TGTGCCGGCAGTGAATCCACGAACCAAGAGACCCAGTACTTC. Translation gives CAGSESTNQETQYF.

The rearrangement uses TRBV7-9 and TRBJ1-1; the D gene is possibly TRBD1 (6 bases). Trimming removed 5 bases from V and 6 bases from J, with 16 bases in between. CDR3 length: 14 residues. Germline CDR1 is SEHNR and CDR2 is FQNEAQ (reference sequence). CDR3 sequence: CASSPSGRGPEAFF. DNA of the CDR3: TGTGCCAGCAGCCCGTCGGGCAGGGGCCCTGAAGCTTTCTTT.

With regard to this clonotype: This may be a read error: a much more frequent sequence differs by one nucleotide. The genes are TRBV20-1 and TRBJ2-7, with TRBD1 matching over 9 bases. The germline V gene has CDR1 DFQATT and CDR2 SNEGSKA (reference sequence). This CDR3 has 15 amino acids. Trimming at V came to 0 bases and at J to 9 bases, leaving 12 bases not matched to a gene. The CDR3 DNA follows: TGCAGTGCTAGAGATCTGAACAGGGGGCAGGTGGTGCAGTACTTC. Translated: CSARDLNRGQVVQYF.

The rearrangement uses TRBV28 and TRBJ2-7; 10 bases are shared with TRBD1. The CDR3 totals 15 residues. Germline trimming cut 2 bases from V and 2 bases from J; bases unmatched to any gene: 3. From germline, CDR1 is MDHEN and CDR2 SYDVKM. CDR3 in DNA: TGTGCCAGCAGTTTAATGGGGACAGGGGCCTACGAGCAGTACTTC. The encoded protein is CASSLMGTGAYEQYF.

The chain links TRBV9 to TRBJ2-3; 7 bases fit TRBD1. This CDR3 comprises 15 residues. Germline-derived CDR1 and CDR2 are SGDLS and YYNGEE. With 3 bases clipped from V and 2 bases from J, the junction kept 6 bases outside the gene matches. CDR3 amino acids: CASSASGQTTDTQYF. CDR3 DNA sequence: TGTGCCAGCAGCGCCTCGGGACAGACCACAGATACGCAGTATTTT.

The table lists this clonotype with a few counts. The chain couples TRBV20-1 to TRBJ2-4; D is perhaps TRBD2 (6 bases). The end of the DNA fits TRBJ2-7 better, so the J call may be wrong. Germline loops: CDR1 DFQATT, CDR2 SNEGSKA (reference sequence). The CDR3 is 11 amino acids. The CDR3 region has the DNA TGCAGTGCCAGACTAGACGGCGAGCAGTACTTC. Its protein product is CSARLDGEQYF.

The rearrangement uses TRBV12-3 or TRBV12-4 and TRBJ2-5, with TRBD2 matching over 11 bases. V shed 6 bases and J 8 bases; nucleotides not matched to a gene: 11. This CDR3 has 15 residues. CDR3 DNA sequence: TGTGCCAGCAGCCTAGCGGGGGGTTACTATGGAACCCAGTACTTC. It encodes CASSLAGGYYGTQYF.

This clonotype was observed at least ten times. The chain links TRBV4-1 to TRBJ2-7, with 10 bases matching TRBD2. Trimming removed 1 base from V and 1 base from J; junction bases left unmatched: 4. Germline CDR1 and CDR2: MGHRA and YSYEKL. The CDR3 spans 16 residues. The CDR3 DNA reads as TGCGCCAGCAGCCAAGTGCTAGCGGGGGCTTCCTACGAGCAGTACTTC. Protein: CASSQVLAGASYEQYF.